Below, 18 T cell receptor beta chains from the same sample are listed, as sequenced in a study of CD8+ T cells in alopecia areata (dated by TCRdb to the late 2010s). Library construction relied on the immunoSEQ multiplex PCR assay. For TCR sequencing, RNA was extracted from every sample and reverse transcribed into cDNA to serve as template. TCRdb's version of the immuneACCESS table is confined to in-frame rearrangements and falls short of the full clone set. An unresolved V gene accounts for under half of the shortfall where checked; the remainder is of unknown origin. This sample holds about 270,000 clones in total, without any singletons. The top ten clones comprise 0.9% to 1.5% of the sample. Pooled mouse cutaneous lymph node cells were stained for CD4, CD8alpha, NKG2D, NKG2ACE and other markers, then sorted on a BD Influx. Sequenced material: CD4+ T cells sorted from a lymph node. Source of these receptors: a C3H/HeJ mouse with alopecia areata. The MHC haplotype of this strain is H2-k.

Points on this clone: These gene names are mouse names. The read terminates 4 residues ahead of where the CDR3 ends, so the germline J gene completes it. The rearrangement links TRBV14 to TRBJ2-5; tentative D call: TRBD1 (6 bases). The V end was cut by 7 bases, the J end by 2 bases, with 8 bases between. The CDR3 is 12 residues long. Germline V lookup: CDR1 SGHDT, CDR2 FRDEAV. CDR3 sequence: CASRDTQDTQYF. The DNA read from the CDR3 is TGTGCCAGCCGGGACACCCAAGAC. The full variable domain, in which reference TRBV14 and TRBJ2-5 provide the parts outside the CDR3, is EAGVTQSPRYAVLQEGQAVSFWCDPISGHDTLYWYQQPRDQGPQLLVYFRDEAVIDNSQLPSDRFSAVRPKGTNSTLKIQSAKQGDTATYLCASRDTQDTQYFGPGTRLLVL.

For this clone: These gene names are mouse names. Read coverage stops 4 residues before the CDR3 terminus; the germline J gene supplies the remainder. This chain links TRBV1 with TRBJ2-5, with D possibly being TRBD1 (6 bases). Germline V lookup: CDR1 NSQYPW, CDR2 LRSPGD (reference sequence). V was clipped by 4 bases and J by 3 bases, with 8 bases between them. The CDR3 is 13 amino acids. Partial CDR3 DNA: TGCACCTGCAGTGGGGACACACAAGAC. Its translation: CTCSGDTQD. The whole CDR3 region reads CTCSGDTQDTQYF.

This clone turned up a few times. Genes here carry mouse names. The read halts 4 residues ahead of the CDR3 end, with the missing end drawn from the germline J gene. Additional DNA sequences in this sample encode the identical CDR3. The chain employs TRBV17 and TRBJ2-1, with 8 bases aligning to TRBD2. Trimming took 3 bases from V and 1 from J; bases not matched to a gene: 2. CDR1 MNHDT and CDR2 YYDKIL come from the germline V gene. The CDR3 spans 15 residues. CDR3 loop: CASSSGGGNYAEQFF. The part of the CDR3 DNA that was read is TGTGCTAGCAGTAGTGGGGGGGGGAACTATGCT.

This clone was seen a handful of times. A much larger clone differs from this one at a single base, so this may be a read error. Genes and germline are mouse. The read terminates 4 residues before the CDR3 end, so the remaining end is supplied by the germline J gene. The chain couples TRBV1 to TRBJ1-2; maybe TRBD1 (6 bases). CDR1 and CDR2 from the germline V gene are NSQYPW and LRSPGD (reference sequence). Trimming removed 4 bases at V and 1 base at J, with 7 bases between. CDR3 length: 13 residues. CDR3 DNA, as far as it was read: TGCACCTGCAGTGAGGGACAAAACTCC. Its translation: CTCSEGQNS. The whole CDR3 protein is CTCSEGQNSDYTF.

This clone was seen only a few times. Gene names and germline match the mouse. This CDR3 reads CAARRGDTQYF. Partial CDR3 DNA: TGTGCCGCCCGCAGGGGAGAC. J is TRBJ2-5 and V is TRBV13-3, with D possibly matching TRBD1 (6 bases). With the read ending 4 residues before the CDR3 end, the germline J gene is used to fill in that end. The CDR3 runs to 11 residues. Per germline, CDR1 NNHDY and CDR2 SYVADS.

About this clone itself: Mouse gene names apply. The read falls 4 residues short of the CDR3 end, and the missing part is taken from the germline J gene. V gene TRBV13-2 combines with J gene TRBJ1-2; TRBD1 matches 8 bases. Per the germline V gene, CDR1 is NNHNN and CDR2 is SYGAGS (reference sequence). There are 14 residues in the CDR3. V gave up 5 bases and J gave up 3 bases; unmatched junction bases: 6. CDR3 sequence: CASGDRAMYSDYTF. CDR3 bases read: TGTGCCAGCGGGGACAGGGCTATGTACTCC.

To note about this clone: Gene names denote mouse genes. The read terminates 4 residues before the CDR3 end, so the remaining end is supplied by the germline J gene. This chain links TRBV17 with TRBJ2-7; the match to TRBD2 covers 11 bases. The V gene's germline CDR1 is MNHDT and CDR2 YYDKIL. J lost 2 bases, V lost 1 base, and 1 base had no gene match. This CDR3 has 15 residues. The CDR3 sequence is CASSRGLGGTYEQYF. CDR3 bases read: TGTGCTAGCAGTAGAGGACTGGGGGGGACCTAT.

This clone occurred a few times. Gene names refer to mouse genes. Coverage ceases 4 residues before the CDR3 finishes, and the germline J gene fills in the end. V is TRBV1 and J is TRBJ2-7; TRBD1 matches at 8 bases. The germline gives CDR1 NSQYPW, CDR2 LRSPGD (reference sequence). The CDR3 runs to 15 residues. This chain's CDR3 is CTCSAPDRGEYEQYF. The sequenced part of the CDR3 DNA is TGCACCTGCAGTGCCCCTGACAGGGGCGAATAT.

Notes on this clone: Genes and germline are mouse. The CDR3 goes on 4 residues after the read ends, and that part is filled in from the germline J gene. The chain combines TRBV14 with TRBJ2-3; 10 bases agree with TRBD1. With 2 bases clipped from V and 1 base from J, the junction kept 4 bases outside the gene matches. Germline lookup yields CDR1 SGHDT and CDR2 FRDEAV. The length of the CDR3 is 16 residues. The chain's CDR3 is CASSLGQGWGAETLYF. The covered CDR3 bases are TGTGCCAGCAGTTTGGGACAGGGGTGGGGTGCAGAA.

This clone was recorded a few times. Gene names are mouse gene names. CDR3 DNA, as far as it was read: TGCACCTGCAGTGCGCCTGGGGGGAGAGGTGCAGAA. Its protein product is CTCSAPGGRGAE. The full CDR3 protein is CTCSAPGGRGAETLYF. This rearrangement joins TRBV1 to TRBJ2-3, with 8 bases matching TRBD2. Read coverage stops 4 residues before the CDR3 terminus; the germline J gene supplies the remainder. The CDR3 has 16 amino acids. Losses at the gene ends were 3 bases for V and 1 base for J; bases not matched to a gene: 6. Germline-derived CDR1 and CDR2 are NSQYPW and LRSPGD (reference sequence).

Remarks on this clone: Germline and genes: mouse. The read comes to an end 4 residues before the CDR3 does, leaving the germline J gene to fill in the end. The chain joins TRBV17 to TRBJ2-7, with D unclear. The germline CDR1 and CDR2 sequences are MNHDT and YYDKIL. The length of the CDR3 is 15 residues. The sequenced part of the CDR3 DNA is TGTGCTAGCAGTGCCGGCCGCAGGTTCCCTTAT. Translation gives CASSAGRRFPY. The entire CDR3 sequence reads CASSAGRRFPYEQYF.

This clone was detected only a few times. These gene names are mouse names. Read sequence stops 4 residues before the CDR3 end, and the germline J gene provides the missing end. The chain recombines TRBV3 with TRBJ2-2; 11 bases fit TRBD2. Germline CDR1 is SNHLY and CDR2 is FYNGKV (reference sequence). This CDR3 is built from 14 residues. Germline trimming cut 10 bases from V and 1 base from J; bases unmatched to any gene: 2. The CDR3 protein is CAIGTGGNTGQLYF. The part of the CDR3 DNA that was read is TGTGCCATCGGGACTGGGGGAAACACCGGG.

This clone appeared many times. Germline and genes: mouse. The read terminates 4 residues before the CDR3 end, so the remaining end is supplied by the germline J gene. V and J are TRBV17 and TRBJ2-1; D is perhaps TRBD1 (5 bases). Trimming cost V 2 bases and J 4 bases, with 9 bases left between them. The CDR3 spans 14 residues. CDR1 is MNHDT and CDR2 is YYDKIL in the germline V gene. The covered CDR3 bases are TGTGCTAGCAGTAGAACAGGATGGTATGCT. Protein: CASSRTGWYA. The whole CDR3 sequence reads CASSRTGWYAEQFF.

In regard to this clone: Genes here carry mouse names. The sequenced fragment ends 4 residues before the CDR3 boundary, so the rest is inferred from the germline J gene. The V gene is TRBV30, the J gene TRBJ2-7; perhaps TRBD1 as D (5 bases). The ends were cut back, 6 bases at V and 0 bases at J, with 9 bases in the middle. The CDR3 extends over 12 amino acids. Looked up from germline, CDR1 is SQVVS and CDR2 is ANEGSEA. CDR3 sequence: CSSDSPSYEQYF. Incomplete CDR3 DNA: TGTAGTTCCGACAGCCCCTCCTAT.

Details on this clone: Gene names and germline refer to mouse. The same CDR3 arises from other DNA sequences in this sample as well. CDR3 DNA, as far as it was read: TGTGCCAGCAGTGATGTCTGGGGGGGCAAAGAC. Amino acids: CASSDVWGGKD. The full CDR3 protein reads CASSDVWGGKDTQYF. The chain recombines TRBV13-1 with TRBJ2-5; 10 nucleotides agree with TRBD2. The DNA ends 4 residues before the CDR3 does, and the rest of the CDR3 is filled in from the germline J gene. The germline CDR1 and CDR2 sequences are NSHNY and SYGAGN. The CDR3 totals 15 residues.

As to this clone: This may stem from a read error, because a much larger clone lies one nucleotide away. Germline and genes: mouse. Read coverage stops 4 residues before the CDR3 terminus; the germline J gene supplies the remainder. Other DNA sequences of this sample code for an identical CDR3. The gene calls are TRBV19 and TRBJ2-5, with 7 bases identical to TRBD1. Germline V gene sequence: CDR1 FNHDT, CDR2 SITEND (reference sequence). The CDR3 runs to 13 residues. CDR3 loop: CASSPGTEDTQYF. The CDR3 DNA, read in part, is TGTGCCAGCAGCCCCGGGACAGAAGAC.

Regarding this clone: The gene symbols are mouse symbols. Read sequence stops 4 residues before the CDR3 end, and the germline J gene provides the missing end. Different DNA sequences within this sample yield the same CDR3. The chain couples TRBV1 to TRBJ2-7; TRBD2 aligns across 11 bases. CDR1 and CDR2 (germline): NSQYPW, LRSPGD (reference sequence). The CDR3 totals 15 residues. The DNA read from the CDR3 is TGCACCTGCAGTGCAGGGGGACTGGGGGTTTAT. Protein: CTCSAGGLGVY. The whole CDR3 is CTCSAGGLGVYEQYF.

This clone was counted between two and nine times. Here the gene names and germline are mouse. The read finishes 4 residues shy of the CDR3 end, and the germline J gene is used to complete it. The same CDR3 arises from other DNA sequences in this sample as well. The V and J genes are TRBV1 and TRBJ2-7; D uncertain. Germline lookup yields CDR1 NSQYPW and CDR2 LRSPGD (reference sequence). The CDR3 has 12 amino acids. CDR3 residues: CTCSATEYEQYF. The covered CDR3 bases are TGCACCTGCAGTGCAACAGAATAT. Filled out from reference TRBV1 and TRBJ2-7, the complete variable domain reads VTLLEQNPRWRLVPRGQAVNLRCILKNSQYPWMSWYQQDLQKQLQWLFTLRSPGDKEVKSLPGADYLATRVTDTELRLQVANMSQGRTLYCTCSATEYEQYFGPGTRLTVL.